The rows below give T cell receptor beta chains drawn from one sample of a study of cytomegalovirus exposure and HLA in healthy donors. Sequencing used immunoSEQ multiplex PCR; TCRdb keeps in-frame clones, though not all of them. The table records under 200,000 clones, 84% of them present only once. What was sequenced was PBMCs. These receptor sequences come from a boy aged 2-15 years in good health and CMV-seronegative. The CDR3 runs from the conserved cysteine through the conserved F or W. Fields, in order: D gene, J gene, V gene, clone size, CDR3 DNA, CDR3 protein. The D gene is left open where the match is weak. Clone size is given for some rows only: seen once, a few or many times, or a class if the clone is expanded.

-	TRBJ1-5	TRBV4-1	-	TGCGCCAGCAGCCAAGGGGTGGGGGCGAATAGCAATCAGCCCCAGCATTTT	CASSQGVGANSNQPQHF
TRBD2	TRBJ2-1	TRBV5-1	-	TGCGCCAGCAGCTTCGTTAGCGGGAGCTCCTACAATGAGCAGTTCTTC	CASSFVSGSSYNEQFF
TRBD1	TRBJ2-6	TRBV29-1	-	TGCAGCGTAAAGACAGGGGGCGCCCATTTTGGTGGGGCCAACGTCCTGACTTTC	CSVKTGGAHFGGANVLTF
-	TRBJ1-4	TRBV5-1	-	TGCGCCAGCAGCTCGGCAGGGTTTGCAACTAATGAAAAACTGTTTTTT	CASSSAGFATNEKLFF
-	TRBJ1-4	TRBV5-1	-	TGCGCCAGCAGCGAACAGGGCGCAACTAATGAAAAACTGTTTTTT	CASSEQGATNEKLFF
-	TRBJ2-1	TRBV4-1	few	TGCGCCAGCAGCCAATTAAGGGGGGGGGCCTACAATGAGCAGTTCTTC	CASSQLRGGAYNEQFF
TRBD1	TRBJ2-6	TRBV16	-	TGTGCCAGCAGTCTGGGGGACAGGGGGCGAAGGAGAGGGGCCAACGTCCTGACTTTC	CASSLGDRGRRRGANVLTF
TRBD1	TRBJ2-7	TRBV28	once	TGTGCCAGCAGTCCGCCCGGGACAGGCGGCCGGGAGCAGTACTTC	CASSPPGTGGREQYF
-	TRBJ2-7	TRBV27	few	TGTGCCAGCAGTTTAGGCTTAGGACGAAGGGGGGAGCAGTACTTC	CASSLGLGRRGEQYF
-	TRBJ2-1	TRBV5-1	-	TGCGCCAGCAGCTTGGAAACAGGGTGGAGAAATGAGCAGTTCTTC	CASSLETGWRNEQFF